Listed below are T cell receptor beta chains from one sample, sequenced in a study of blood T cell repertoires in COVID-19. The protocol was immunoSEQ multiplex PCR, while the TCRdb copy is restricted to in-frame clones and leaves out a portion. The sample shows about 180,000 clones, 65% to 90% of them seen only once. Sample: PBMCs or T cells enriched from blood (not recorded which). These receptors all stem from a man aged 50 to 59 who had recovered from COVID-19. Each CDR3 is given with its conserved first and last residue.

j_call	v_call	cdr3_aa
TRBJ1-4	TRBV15	CATSRDRYATNEKLFF
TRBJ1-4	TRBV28	CASTRDIRREKLFF
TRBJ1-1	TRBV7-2	CASSSNRGTVEAFF
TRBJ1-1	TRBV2	CASNKGTVNTEAFF
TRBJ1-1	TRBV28	CASSEAWTAEAFF
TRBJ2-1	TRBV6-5	CASSSRGGQYNEQFF
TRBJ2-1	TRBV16	CASSQSDGQGIGEQFF
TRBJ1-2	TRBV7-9	CASSQSTSNYGYTF
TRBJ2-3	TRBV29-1	CSARLAGGTDTQYF
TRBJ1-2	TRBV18	CASSPLSQGAQADGYTF
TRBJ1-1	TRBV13	CASSTYSNTEAFF
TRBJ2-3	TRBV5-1	CASSLMLGRTDTQYF
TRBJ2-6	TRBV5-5	CASSPGQGVSGANVLTF
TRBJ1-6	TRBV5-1	CASSLVQGYNSPLHF
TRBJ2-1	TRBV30	CAWSREVYNEQFF
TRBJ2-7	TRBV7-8	CASSPGQGYYEQYF
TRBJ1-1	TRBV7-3	CASSFSMNTEAFF
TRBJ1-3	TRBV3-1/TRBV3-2	CASSQMQVYGNTIYF
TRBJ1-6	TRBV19	CASSEGTAINSPLHF
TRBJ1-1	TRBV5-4	CASSFTGGAEAFF
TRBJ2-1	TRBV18	CASSPLRAQDYNEQFF
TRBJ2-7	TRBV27	CASSRRSGGSYEQYF
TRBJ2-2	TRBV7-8	CASSQGLAGPGELFF
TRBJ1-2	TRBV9	CASSLRGQGNYGYTF
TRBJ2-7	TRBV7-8	CASRPIGGGEQYF
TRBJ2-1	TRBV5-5	CASSYDSYNEQFF
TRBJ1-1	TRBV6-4	CASSDGTGGRTEAFF
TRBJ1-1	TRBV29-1	CSPQVLNTEAFF
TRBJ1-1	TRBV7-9	CASSSTGVSEAFF
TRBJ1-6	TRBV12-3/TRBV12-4	CASRGQGDSPLHF
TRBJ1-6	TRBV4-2	CASSQVAVGVSYNSPLHF
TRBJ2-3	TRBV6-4	CASSEGQGADTQYF
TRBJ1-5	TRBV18	CASSPNRDSYNSNQPQHF
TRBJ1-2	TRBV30	CAWDTGGRMRGYTF
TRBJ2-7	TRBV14	CASGPFEGLSYEQYF
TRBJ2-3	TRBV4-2	CASSQVTSGGATDTQYF
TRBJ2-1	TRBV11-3	CASSLENSAKQFF
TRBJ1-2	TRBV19	CASSMGLRYGYTF
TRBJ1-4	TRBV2	CASSQTREGLFF
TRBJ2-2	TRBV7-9	CASSEAVTHGTGELFF
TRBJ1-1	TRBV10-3	CAISDPGKNTEAFF
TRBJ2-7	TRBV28	CASKLRQNYEQYF
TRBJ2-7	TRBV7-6	CASSPQGRSSYEQYF
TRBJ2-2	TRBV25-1	CASSELRGVVTGELFF
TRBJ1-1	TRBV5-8	CASSLTGPSTEAFF
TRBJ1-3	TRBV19	CASSPTGPSGNTIYF
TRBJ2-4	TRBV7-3	CASSPRRGPQNIQYF
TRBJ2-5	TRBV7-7	CASSLALAALQETQYF
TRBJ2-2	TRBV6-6	CASLQTNTGELFF
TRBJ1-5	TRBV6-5	CASRGNRGNQPQHF
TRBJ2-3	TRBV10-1	CASSEMGLAGLSTDTQYF
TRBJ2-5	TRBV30	CARRGADQETQYF
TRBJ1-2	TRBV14	CASRGTGGYGYTF
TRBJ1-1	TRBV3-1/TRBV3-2	CASRRQGGDTEAFF
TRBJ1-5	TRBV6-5	CASSFDMTQPQHF
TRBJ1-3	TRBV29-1	CSVDAGTGRNTIYF
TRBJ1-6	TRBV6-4	CASSETGSSPLHF
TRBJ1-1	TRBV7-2	CASSETLLRAEAFF
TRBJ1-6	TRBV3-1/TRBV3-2	CASSKGQGAGSPLHF